Included here is one T cell receptor (beta chain) sequence, with context. Its target is not known. This record belongs to a study of T cells in localized non-small cell lung cancer. General study results and limits: Uninvolved adjacent lung showed the highest T cell clonality, exceeding tumor. Longer overall survival was linked to higher blood T cell density.

The CDR3 has 15 amino acids. Germline CDR1 and CDR2: LNHDA and SQIVND (reference sequence). Trimming cost V 4 bases and J 7 bases; bases outside gene matches: 9. Profiling relied on immunoSEQ multiplex PCR, and the TCRdb table lists in-frame clones only, not all of them. This table holds around 25,000 clones, 92% found once. This material consisted of peripheral blood, taken before any cancer treatment. The receptor was derived from a man between 35 and 75 years old with stage III squamous cell lung carcinoma. The rearrangement uses TRBV19 and TRBJ2-3; TRBD2 matches 9 bases. The CDR3 protein is CASSTPSGMRNTQYF. DNA of the CDR3: TGTGCCAGTAGTACCCCTAGCGGGATGAGGAATACGCAGTATTTT.